A single sample is the source of the 27 T cell receptor beta chains below, sequenced in a study of cytomegalovirus exposure and HLA in healthy donors. The PCR employed 60 Vbeta primers together with 13 Jbeta primers. TCRdb's copy holds only in-frame clones and misses some; the assay was immunoSEQ multiplex PCR. The sample yields approximately 170,000 clones, more than 70% seen once. The sample taken for sequencing was PBMCs. These receptors were taken from a male donor in good health and CMV-seronegative.

As regards this clone: The junction departs from germline at one end; a sequencing error may be responsible. V gene TRBV6-1 combines with J gene TRBJ1-2, with D unresolved. The CDR3 sequence is 10 residues long. The germline CDR1 and CDR2 sequences are MNHNS and SASEGT. Written as DNA, the CDR3 is TGTGCCACTCTAACCGAGGCCTCCTTCTTC. This encodes CATLTEASFF.

The chain couples TRBV2 to TRBJ2-3, with TRBD1 matching 8 bases. The CDR3 length is 15 residues. After removal of 2 bases from V and 3 bases from J, the junction contained 4 bases not matched to a gene. Germline V gene lookup returns CDR1 SNHLY and CDR2 FYNNEI. The CDR3 nucleotides read TGTGCCAGCAGTGAATGGACAGGGCTAACAGATACGCAGTATTTT. This sequence encodes CASSEWTGLTDTQYF.

The rearrangement uses TRBV4-1 and TRBJ2-7; TRBD1 agrees at 7 bases. V lost 3 bases, J lost 4 bases, and 6 bases stayed unmatched. Germline CDR1 MGHRA, CDR2 YSYEKL. The CDR3 has 14 residues. DNA for the CDR3: TGCGCCAGCAGCCAGGCGACAGGGCAGTACGAGCAGTACTTC. Protein sequence: CASSQATGQYEQYF.

This CDR3 reads CASSQNHQPQHF. The CDR3 nucleotides are TGTGCCAGCAGCCAAAATCATCAGCCCCAGCATTTT. The chain carries TRBV7-2 and TRBJ1-5, with unresolved D. The CDR3 is 12 amino acids. CDR1 is SGHTA, CDR2 FQGNSA, per germline. Deletions cut 5 bases from V and 5 bases from J, with 7 bases between.

V and J are TRBV21-1 and TRBJ2-3; TRBD2, the table's D call, lacks a check against the DNA. TRBV21-1 is assigned pseudogene status. The CDR3 has 11 amino acids. CDR3 coding DNA: TGTGCCAGCGAAAATAGAGATACGCAGTATTTT. It is translated as CASENRDTQYF.

CDR3 DNA sequence: TGTGCCAGTAGTCCCCGGGTAACCACTTTCTCCAATGAGCAGTTCTTC. Protein: CASSPRVTTFSNEQFF. The J gene is TRBJ2-1, the V gene TRBV19; D ambiguous. The germline V and J ends were trimmed by 5 bases and 6 bases, with 20 bases remaining between them. This CDR3 contains 16 residues. In germline, CDR1 is LNHDA, CDR2 SQIVND (reference sequence).

The genes are TRBV2 and TRBJ1-4, with a possible D match to TRBD1 (5 bases). Per germline, CDR1 SNHLY and CDR2 FYNNEI. This CDR3 contains 12 residues. The V end was cut by 11 bases, the J end by 7 bases, with 14 bases between. This chain's CDR3 is CASGGGSEKLFF. The CDR3 DNA reads TGTGCCTCTGGCGGGGGTTCTGAAAAACTGTTTTTT. The variable domain in full, completed from reference TRBV2 and TRBJ1-4, reads EPEVTQTPSHQVTQMGQEVILRCVPISNHLYFYWYRQILGQKVEFLVSFYNNEISEKSEIFDDQFSVERPDGSNFTLKIRSTKLEDSAMYFCASGGGSEKLFFGSGTQLSVL.

This clone was seen a few times. The rearrangement links TRBV6-5 to TRBJ1-1; D gene uncertain. Looked up from germline, CDR1 is MNHEY and CDR2 is SVGAGI. CDR3 length equals 14 residues. The V gene lost 6 bases and the J gene lost 1 base, with 12 bases spanning the gap. CDR3 amino acids: CASSLPGRNTEAFF. CDR3 in DNA: TGTGCCAGCAGCCTACCGGGTCGGAACACTGAAGCTTTCTTT.

The genes are TRBV11-3 and TRBJ2-3, with 8 bases matching TRBD2. The CDR3 consists of 15 residues. J gave up 4 bases and V 5 bases, and 8 bases lay outside the gene matches. Germline assignment: CDR1 SGHNT and CDR2 YENEEA. The CDR3 sequence: CASSPRGGRADTQYF. CDR3 coding DNA: TGTGCCAGCAGCCCCCGGGGGGGCCGGGCAGATACGCAGTATTTT.

This chain uses TRBV9 with TRBJ2-2, with a tentative D call TRBD1 (5 bases). V gave up 0 bases and J gave up 5 bases, with 11 bases separating them. The CDR3 consists of 15 residues. Germline loops: CDR1 SGDLS, CDR2 YYNGEE. The CDR3 is CASSVGQGGTGELFF. Here the CDR3 DNA reads TGTGCCAGCAGCGTAGGGCAGGGTGGGACCGGGGAGCTGTTTTTT.

In DNA form, the CDR3 reads TGTGCCAGCAGCTTAGAAGCTAGCGGGCGCGATGAGCAGTTCTTC. This gives the protein CASSLEASGRDEQFF. V gene TRBV7-8 combines with J gene TRBJ2-1; the match to TRBD2 covers 8 bases. This CDR3 is built from 15 residues. Germline V CDR1 and CDR2: SGHVS, FQNEAQ. Losses at the gene ends were 1 base for V and 8 bases for J; bases not matched to a gene: 7. Full variable domain (rest looked up from reference TRBV7-8 and TRBJ2-1): GAGVSQSPRYKVAKRGQDVALRCDPISGHVSLFWYQQALGQGPEFLTYFQNEAQLDKSGLPSDRFFAERPEGSVSTLKIQRTQQEDSAVYLCASSLEASGRDEQFFGPGTRLTVL.

V usage is TRBV30 and J usage is TRBJ1-5; 10 bases map to TRBD1. Germline CDR1 and CDR2: GTSNPN and SVGIG (reference sequence). The trim removed 3 bases at V and 1 base at J, leaving 0 bases unmatched. The CDR3 has 14 amino acids. CDR3 amino acids: CAWRGQGSNQPQHF. Here the CDR3 DNA reads TGTGCCTGGAGGGGACAGGGGAGCAATCAGCCCCAGCATTTT.

The chain carries TRBV11-2 and TRBJ2-7, with 9 bases aligning to TRBD2. The J segment lost 6 bases and the V segment lost 5 bases, leaving 11 bases of the junction unmatched. The CDR3 sequence is 15 residues long. Germline lookup yields CDR1 SGHAT and CDR2 FQNNGV. As DNA, the CDR3 is TGTGCCAGCAGCCCTAGGGTAGCGGGAGTCCCCGAGCAGTACTTC. Translating gives CASSPRVAGVPEQYF.

This rearrangement joins TRBV5-1 to TRBJ1-1; a weak D match, TRBD1 (5 bases). The CDR3 spans 15 residues. Trimming took off 1 base at V and 3 bases at J, with 13 bases between the two ends. Per the germline V gene, CDR1 is SGHRS and CDR2 is YFSETQ. The CDR3 DNA reads TGCGCCAGCAGCTTGTTAGCGGGACTGGACACTGAAGCTTTCTTT. Translated, it gives CASSLLAGLDTEAFF.

The chain carries TRBV4-2 and TRBJ1-2; 11 bases agree with TRBD1. J gave up 5 bases and V 0 bases, and 5 bases lay outside the gene matches. The V gene's germline CDR1 is LGHNA and CDR2 YNFKEQ. The length of the CDR3 is 16 residues. DNA for the CDR3: TGTGCCAGCAGCCAAGATCCCCGGGACAGGGGGTATGGCTACACCTTC. This gives the protein CASSQDPRDRGYGYTF.

This rearrangement joins TRBV7-7 to TRBJ2-3, with a weak D call TRBD2 (7 bases). V lost 5 bases, J lost 1 base, and 16 bases lay in between. Germline V CDR1 and CDR2: SSHAT, FNYEAQ (reference sequence). The CDR3 is made up of 16 amino acids. CDR3 amino acids: CASSPARGLGTDTQYF. In nucleotides, the CDR3 is TGTGCCAGCAGCCCTGCGCGGGGGCTTGGCACAGATACGCAGTATTTT.

The chain carries TRBV10-3 and TRBJ2-1; 7 positions match TRBD2. Losses at the gene ends were 5 bases for V and 0 bases for J; bases not matched to a gene: 13. Germline values: CDR1 ENHRY, CDR2 SYGVKD. The CDR3 is 18 residues long. CDR3 sequence reads: CAISPGALAKSSYNEQFF. CDR3 DNA: TGTGCCATCAGTCCGGGTGCACTAGCGAAGAGCTCCTACAATGAGCAGTTCTTC.

The chain carries TRBV5-1 and TRBJ1-6; D call uncertain. The CDR3 spans 18 residues. V was cut by 0 bases and J by 5 bases, with 18 bases left in between. Germline lookup yields CDR1 SGHRS and CDR2 YFSETQ. The CDR3 region is CASSLAPPTPNNNSPLHF. The CDR3, as DNA: TGCGCCAGCAGCTTGGCGCCCCCCACCCCGAACAATAATTCACCCCTCCACTTT.

This chain uses TRBV7-9 with TRBJ1-3; TRBD1 is a possible D gene (6 bases). Germline values: CDR1 SEHNR, CDR2 FQNEAQ (reference sequence). The CDR3 runs to 17 residues. Trimming left V 5 bases short and J 0 bases short, with 17 bases between. The CDR3 coding sequence is TGTGCCAGCAGCCCCAGACAGGATGCCGCCTCTGGAAACACCATATATTTT. Translating it yields CASSPRQDAASGNTIYF.

This CDR3 is CASSFDRAISLEQYF. DNA for the CDR3: TGCGCCAGCAGCTTCGACAGGGCGATCTCTCTGGAGCAGTACTTC. The chain uses TRBV5-1 and TRBJ2-5; 7 bases are shared with TRBD1. J lost 11 bases, V lost 2 bases, and 15 bases had no gene match. Per the germline V gene, CDR1 is SGHRS and CDR2 is YFSETQ. There are 15 residues in the CDR3. The variable domain in full, completed from reference TRBV5-1 and TRBJ2-5, reads KAGVTQTPRYLIKTRGQQVTLSCSPISGHRSVSWYQQTPGQGLQFLFEYFSETQRNKGNFPGRFSGRQFSNSRSEMNVSTLELGDSALYLCASSFDRAISLEQYFGPGTRLLVL.

The chain employs TRBV7-8 and TRBJ2-1; tentatively, D is TRBD1 (5 bases). CDR3 length: 15 residues. The germline CDR1 and CDR2 sequences are SGHVS and FQNEAQ. Trimming removed 6 bases from V and 1 base from J, with 13 bases in between. As DNA, the CDR3 is TGTGCCAGCAGAAAAGGGGTTGGGTCCTACAATGAGCAGTTCTTC. Encoded protein: CASRKGVGSYNEQFF.

This clone was observed a handful of times. The chain employs TRBV19 and TRBJ1-3; D remains unclear. This CDR3 region has 15 residues. V lost 4 bases to trimming and J lost 0 bases, with 10 bases between them. CDR1 is LNHDA, CDR2 SQIVND, per germline (reference sequence). This CDR3 reads CASSRTVYSGNTIYF. The CDR3 DNA is TGTGCCAGTAGTAGAACGGTGTACTCTGGAAACACCATATATTTT.

This clone was counted only a few times. The chain has TRBV6-4 and TRBJ2-3; 13 bases are shared with TRBD2. Germline trimming cut 5 bases from V and 5 bases from J; bases unmatched to any gene: 1. Germline V lookup: CDR1 MRHNA, CDR2 SNTAGT. This CDR3 has 14 amino acids. The CDR3 is CASSRLAGGDTQYF. The CDR3 coding sequence is TGTGCCAGCAGTCGACTAGCGGGAGGAGATACGCAGTATTTT.

This clone has a handful of counts. The chain recombines TRBV7-9 with TRBJ2-7; D uncertain. V was trimmed by 1 base and J by 12 bases, leaving 16 bases between them. From germline, CDR1 is SEHNR and CDR2 FQNEAQ (reference sequence). The CDR3 covers 13 residues. The CDR3 DNA sequence: TGTGCCAGCAGCTTAGAGATAGCTACGAATCCGTACTTC. Protein sequence: CASSLEIATNPYF.

The rearrangement joins TRBV14 to TRBJ2-1; 7 bases align to TRBD2. J lost 7 bases, V lost 2 bases, and 8 bases had no gene match. There are 15 residues in the CDR3. CDR1 and CDR2 (germline): SGHDN, FVKESK. This chain's CDR3 is CASSQNQAGRNEQFF. CDR3 in DNA: TGTGCCAGCAGCCAAAATCAGGCCGGGAGGAATGAGCAGTTCTTC.

This clone has more than one count but fewer than ten. The junction differs from germline at one of its ends, possibly a read error. The rearrangement joins TRBV7-9 to TRBJ1-2; D uncertain. CDR3 length: 12 residues. In germline, CDR1 is SEHNR, CDR2 FQNEAQ (reference sequence). The CDR3 loop is CSSSFQEYGYTF. The CDR3 coding sequence is TGTTCCAGCAGCTTTCAGGAATATGGCTACACCTTC.

This clone was detected only a few times. The chain uses TRBV5-1 and TRBJ1-2; 9 nucleotides align to TRBD1. The CDR3 runs 13 residues. Germline V lookup: CDR1 SGHRS, CDR2 YFSETQ. After removal of 2 bases from V and 7 bases from J, the junction contained 3 bases not matched to a gene. CDR3 residues: CASSLRQGGGYTF. The CDR3 nucleotides read TGCGCCAGCAGCTTAAGACAGGGGGGTGGCTACACCTTC.